A selection of T cell receptor beta chains follows, all from one sample in a study of metastatic and nonmetastatic thyroid tumors. TCRdb re-called the PCR reads via MiXCR. The sample lists around 12,000 clones, approximately 32% seen once, with roughly 11% in the top ten. The sample was tumor tissue. The receptors stem from a female donor with papillary thyroid cancer or a benign thyroid nodule (not recorded which). Some clones in this sample may be carry-over from other donors' samples. Each CDR3 is given with its conserved first and last residue. D genes are given only for firm matches. Size is stated for part of the rows, as once, few or many counts, or as a class when the clone is expanded.

d_call: .; clone_size: medium-sized; v_call: TRBV12-3/TRBV12-4; j_call: TRBJ2-7; cdr3_nt: TGTGCCAGCAGCAGGGAATTATACGAGCAGTACTTC; cdr3_aa: CASSRELYEQYF
d_call: TRBD2; clone_size: .; v_call: TRBV5-8; j_call: TRBJ2-1; cdr3_nt: TGTGCCAGCAGCTTCCTGACTAGCGGGGGGTCCAATGAGCAGTTCTTC; cdr3_aa: CASSFLTSGGSNEQFF
d_call: .; clone_size: .; v_call: TRBV6-1; j_call: TRBJ2-3; cdr3_nt: TGTGCCAGCAGTGGCGTCTTAGGCGGCACAGATACGCAGTATTTT; cdr3_aa: CASSGVLGGTDTQYF
d_call: .; clone_size: .; v_call: TRBV5-1; j_call: TRBJ2-7; cdr3_nt: TGCGCCAGCAGCTTGGTAGCGGTCTCCTACGAGCAGTACTTC; cdr3_aa: CASSLVAVSYEQYF
d_call: .; clone_size: .; v_call: TRBV20-1; j_call: TRBJ2-5; cdr3_nt: TGCAGTCATCTGGGCAAAAAGACCCAGTACTTC; cdr3_aa: CSHLGKKTQYF
d_call: .; clone_size: .; v_call: TRBV4-2; j_call: TRBJ2-5; cdr3_nt: TGTGCCAGCAGCCAAGATCGGGCTAGCCGGGAGACCCAGTACTTC; cdr3_aa: CASSQDRASRETQYF
d_call: TRBD2; clone_size: medium-sized; v_call: TRBV20-1; j_call: TRBJ2-7; cdr3_nt: TGCAGTGCTAGAGGGGCAGCGGGGGGCCTTTACGAGCAGTACTTC; cdr3_aa: CSARGAAGGLYEQYF
d_call: .; clone_size: .; v_call: TRBV13; j_call: TRBJ2-7; cdr3_nt: TGTGCCAGCAGGCTTCAGGGCCCTAAGGACTACGAGCAGTACTTC; cdr3_aa: CASRLQGPKDYEQYF
d_call: TRBD1; clone_size: medium-sized; v_call: TRBV12-3/TRBV12-4; j_call: TRBJ1-2; cdr3_nt: TGTGCCAGCAGTGCACGACAGGGTATCGATGGCTACACCTTC; cdr3_aa: CASSARQGIDGYTF
d_call: .; clone_size: medium-sized; v_call: TRBV6-1; j_call: TRBJ1-3; cdr3_nt: TGTGCCAGCAGTGAAGGCAGGTTCTTCTCTGGAAACACCATATATTTT; cdr3_aa: CASSEGRFFSGNTIYF
d_call: .; clone_size: .; v_call: TRBV6-2/TRBV6-3; j_call: TRBJ1-2; cdr3_nt: TGTGCCAGCATCCTCCGGGGGGGCCTCTATGGCTACACCTTC; cdr3_aa: CASILRGGLYGYTF
d_call: .; clone_size: few; v_call: TRBV24-1; j_call: TRBJ2-2; cdr3_nt: TGTGCCACCAGTACAGGGTTCACCGGGGAGCTGTTTTTT; cdr3_aa: CATSTGFTGELFF
d_call: .; clone_size: medium-sized; v_call: TRBV20-1; j_call: TRBJ2-5; cdr3_nt: TGCAGTGCCGAACCCCGTACAAGGGTTAAAGTCGCCCAGTACTTC; cdr3_aa: CSAEPRTRVKVAQYF
d_call: TRBD2; clone_size: .; v_call: TRBV28; j_call: TRBJ2-2; cdr3_nt: TGTGCCAGCATCCCCGCCCCGGGAGGGCCGGGCACCGGGGAGCTGTTTTTT; cdr3_aa: CASIPAPGGPGTGELFF
d_call: .; clone_size: medium-sized; v_call: TRBV27; j_call: TRBJ1-1; cdr3_nt: TGTGCCAGCAGAAACCACAACGGGGCCACTGAAGCTTTCTTT; cdr3_aa: CASRNHNGATEAFF
d_call: TRBD2; clone_size: once; v_call: TRBV11-2; j_call: TRBJ2-4; cdr3_nt: TGTGCCAGCAGTCCTGCTCGTCGGGGGGGTGGCCACGCGGCCAAAAACATTCAGTACTTC; cdr3_aa: CASSPARRGGGHAAKNIQYF
d_call: TRBD2; clone_size: many; v_call: TRBV20-1; j_call: TRBJ2-1; cdr3_nt: TGCAGTGCTTCCCTTCTCGGGAGGGAATACAATGAGCAGTTCTTC; cdr3_aa: CSASLLGREYNEQFF
d_call: TRBD2; clone_size: .; v_call: TRBV6-1; j_call: TRBJ2-1; cdr3_nt: TGTGCCAGCAGTCCCTCAGCGGGAGGGTACAATGAGCAGTTCTTC; cdr3_aa: CASSPSAGGYNEQFF
d_call: .; clone_size: once; v_call: TRBV4-1; j_call: TRBJ1-5; cdr3_nt: TGCGCCAGCAGCCAAGAAAGGGGTCAGCCCCAGCATTTT; cdr3_aa: CASSQERGQPQHF
d_call: .; clone_size: medium-sized; v_call: TRBV6-6; j_call: TRBJ2-6; cdr3_nt: TGTGCCAGCAAAGCTAAGGGGGGGGCTACCTCTGGGGCCAACGTCCTGACTTTC; cdr3_aa: CASKAKGGATSGANVLTF
d_call: TRBD2; clone_size: .; v_call: TRBV7-8; j_call: TRBJ2-1; cdr3_nt: TGTGCCAGCAGCTCGACTAGCGGGAGCTATGAGCAGTTCTTC; cdr3_aa: CASSSTSGSYEQFF
d_call: TRBD1; clone_size: medium-sized; v_call: TRBV12-3/TRBV12-4; j_call: TRBJ2-1; cdr3_nt: TGTGCCAGCAGCCCCCGGACAGGAGAGCAGTTCTTC; cdr3_aa: CASSPRTGEQFF
d_call: TRBD2; clone_size: few; v_call: TRBV10-3; j_call: TRBJ2-1; cdr3_nt: TGTGCCATAACAAGCGGAGTAGCGGGAGAAGGTGAGCAGTTCTTC; cdr3_aa: CAITSGVAGEGEQFF
d_call: .; clone_size: many; v_call: TRBV2; j_call: TRBJ2-6; cdr3_nt: TGTGCCAGTTTAGGGGACCTAACCTCTGGGGCCAACGTCCTGACTTTC; cdr3_aa: CASLGDLTSGANVLTF
d_call: .; clone_size: medium-sized; v_call: TRBV7-2; j_call: TRBJ2-3; cdr3_nt: TGTGCCAGCAGTCCGACTACGTCCACAGATACGCAGTATTTT; cdr3_aa: CASSPTTSTDTQYF
d_call: .; clone_size: .; v_call: TRBV30; j_call: TRBJ2-7; cdr3_nt: TGTGCCTGGAGTACTGGAGGAGGAGGCTACGAGCAGTACTTC; cdr3_aa: CAWSTGGGGYEQYF
d_call: .; clone_size: .; v_call: TRBV11-2; j_call: TRBJ1-2; cdr3_nt: TGTGCCAGCAGCTCCGGAATAGGGGCGCCGTATGGCTACACCTTC; cdr3_aa: CASSSGIGAPYGYTF
d_call: .; clone_size: many; v_call: TRBV19; j_call: TRBJ2-6; cdr3_nt: TGTGCCAGTAGTAACAACCCCAGGGACTCCGCTTCTGGGGCCAACGTCCTGACTTTC; cdr3_aa: CASSNNPRDSASGANVLTF
d_call: .; clone_size: .; v_call: TRBV9; j_call: TRBJ2-3; cdr3_nt: TGTGCCAGCAGCGCTAATGCGGGTGTGCCATATACGCAGTATTTT; cdr3_aa: CASSANAGVPYTQYF
d_call: .; clone_size: medium-sized; v_call: TRBV4-3; j_call: TRBJ1-4; cdr3_nt: TGCGCCAGCAGCCAAACAGGCGGGGATAATGAAAAACTGTTTTTT; cdr3_aa: CASSQTGGDNEKLFF
d_call: TRBD2; clone_size: .; v_call: TRBV28; j_call: TRBJ2-5; cdr3_nt: TGTGCCAGCAGGTTAGCGGGAGCGAAGGAGACCCAGTACTTC; cdr3_aa: CASRLAGAKETQYF
d_call: .; clone_size: .; v_call: TRBV4-2; j_call: TRBJ2-1; cdr3_nt: TGTGCCAGCAGCCAAGTTGGTGCCTTACTTGAGCAGTTCTTC; cdr3_aa: CASSQVGALLEQFF
d_call: TRBD1; clone_size: .; v_call: TRBV11-2; j_call: TRBJ2-7; cdr3_nt: TGTGCCAGCAGCTTAGGGACAGGACCCTTCTACGAGCAGTACTTC; cdr3_aa: CASSLGTGPFYEQYF
d_call: .; clone_size: .; v_call: TRBV3-1; j_call: TRBJ2-6; cdr3_nt: TGTGCCAGCAGCACCATAAATGGAGGGGCCAACGTCCTGACTTTC; cdr3_aa: CASSTINGGANVLTF
d_call: TRBD1; clone_size: few; v_call: TRBV10-3; j_call: TRBJ2-3; cdr3_nt: TGTGCCATCAGTTTACGGACAGGGGTCACAGATACGCAGTATTTT; cdr3_aa: CAISLRTGVTDTQYF
d_call: .; clone_size: many; v_call: TRBV11-3; j_call: TRBJ2-1; cdr3_nt: TGTGCCAGCAGCTTACTTAGGGGCTCCCCGGAGCAGTTCTTC; cdr3_aa: CASSLLRGSPEQFF
d_call: TRBD2; clone_size: .; v_call: TRBV20-1; j_call: TRBJ2-7; cdr3_nt: TGCAGTGCTAGAGAACCCGATGGGCGGGAGGGCTACGAGCAGTACTTC; cdr3_aa: CSAREPDGREGYEQYF
d_call: .; clone_size: many; v_call: TRBV12-3/TRBV12-4; j_call: TRBJ2-4; cdr3_nt: TGTGCCAGCAGTTTAGCGCCGGGTGGGGGAAACATTCAGTACTTC; cdr3_aa: CASSLAPGGGNIQYF
d_call: TRBD1; clone_size: .; v_call: TRBV5-1; j_call: TRBJ2-1; cdr3_nt: TGCGCCAGCAGCCTCGGGACAGGGCGCTACAATGAGCAGTTCTTC; cdr3_aa: CASSLGTGRYNEQFF
d_call: TRBD1; clone_size: few; v_call: TRBV27; j_call: TRBJ2-7; cdr3_nt: TGTGCCAGCAGTCCGACGGGACAGGGGTACGAGCAGTACTTC; cdr3_aa: CASSPTGQGYEQYF
d_call: TRBD1; clone_size: .; v_call: TRBV11-2; j_call: TRBJ2-2; cdr3_nt: TGTGCCAGCAGCTTAGATCGGGGGACAGGGTACCTCACCGGGGAGCTGTTTTTT; cdr3_aa: CASSLDRGTGYLTGELFF
d_call: TRBD2; clone_size: few; v_call: TRBV10-2; j_call: TRBJ2-7; cdr3_nt: TGCGCCAGCAGTGAAGGTCTAGCGGGGTACTACGAGCAGTACTTC; cdr3_aa: CASSEGLAGYYEQYF
d_call: TRBD2; clone_size: many; v_call: TRBV19; j_call: TRBJ2-3; cdr3_nt: TGTGCCAGTAGTCCCTCTAGCGGGAGTACATCAGATACGCAGTATTTT; cdr3_aa: CASSPSSGSTSDTQYF
d_call: TRBD1; clone_size: .; v_call: TRBV7-8; j_call: TRBJ1-2; cdr3_nt: TGTGCCAGCAGCCAAGGACAGGGACACCCTAACTATGGCTACACCTTC; cdr3_aa: CASSQGQGHPNYGYTF